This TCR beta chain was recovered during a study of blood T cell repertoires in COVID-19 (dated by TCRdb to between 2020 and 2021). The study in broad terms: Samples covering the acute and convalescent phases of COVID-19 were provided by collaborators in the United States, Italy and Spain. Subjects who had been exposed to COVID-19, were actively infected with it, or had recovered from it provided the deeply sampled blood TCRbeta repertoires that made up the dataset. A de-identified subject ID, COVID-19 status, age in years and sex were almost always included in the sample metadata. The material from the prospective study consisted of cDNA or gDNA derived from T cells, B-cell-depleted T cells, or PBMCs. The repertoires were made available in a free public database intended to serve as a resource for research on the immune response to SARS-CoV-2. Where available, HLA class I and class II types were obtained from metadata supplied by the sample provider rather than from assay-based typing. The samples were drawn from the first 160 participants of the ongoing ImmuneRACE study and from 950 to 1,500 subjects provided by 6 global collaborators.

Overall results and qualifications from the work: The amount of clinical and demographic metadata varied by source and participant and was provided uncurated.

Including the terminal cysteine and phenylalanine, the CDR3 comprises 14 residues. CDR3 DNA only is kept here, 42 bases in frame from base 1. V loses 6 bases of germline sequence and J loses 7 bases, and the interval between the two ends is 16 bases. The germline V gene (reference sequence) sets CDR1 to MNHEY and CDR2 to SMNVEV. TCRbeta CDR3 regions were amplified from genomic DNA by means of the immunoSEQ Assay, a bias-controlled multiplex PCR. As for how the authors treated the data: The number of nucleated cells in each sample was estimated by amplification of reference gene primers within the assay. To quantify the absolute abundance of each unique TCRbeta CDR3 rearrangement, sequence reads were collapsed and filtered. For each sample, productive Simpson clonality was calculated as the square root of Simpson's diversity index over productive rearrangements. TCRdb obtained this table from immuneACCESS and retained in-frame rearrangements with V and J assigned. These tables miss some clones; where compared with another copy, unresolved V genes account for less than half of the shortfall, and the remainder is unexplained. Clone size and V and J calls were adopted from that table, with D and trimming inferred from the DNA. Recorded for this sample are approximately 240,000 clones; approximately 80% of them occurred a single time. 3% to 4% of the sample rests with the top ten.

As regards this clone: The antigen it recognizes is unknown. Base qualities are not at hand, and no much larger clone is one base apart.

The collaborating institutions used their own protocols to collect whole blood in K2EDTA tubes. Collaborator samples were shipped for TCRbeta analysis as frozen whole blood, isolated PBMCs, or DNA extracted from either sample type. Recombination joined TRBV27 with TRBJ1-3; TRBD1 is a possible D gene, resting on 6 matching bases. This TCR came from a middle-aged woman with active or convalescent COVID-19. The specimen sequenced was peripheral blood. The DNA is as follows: TGTGCCAGCAGGGACAGTCTTGGAGGTAACACCATATATTTT. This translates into CASRDSLGGNTIYF.